Listed here are 28 T cell receptor beta chains from one sample, sequenced in a study of blood T cell repertoires in COVID-19. Sequencing used immunoSEQ multiplex PCR; TCRdb keeps in-frame clones, though not all of them. The sample holds approximately 130,000 clones, around 80% seen once. Sequencing input: peripheral blood. The receptor source for this set is a human donor in a cohort sampled during active COVID-19.

This clone has just one count. This chain links TRBV5-5 with TRBJ2-4; D is undetermined. This CDR3 spans 13 amino acids. Between the trimmed V and J ends, which lost 4 bases and 4 bases, there was a span of 9 bases. CDR1 SGHKS and CDR2 YYEKEE come from the germline V gene (reference sequence). The CDR3 reads CASSLRSKNIQYF. The CDR3 DNA sequence: TGTGCCAGCAGCCTCCGGAGTAAAAACATTCAGTACTTC.

V usage is TRBV10-3 and J usage is TRBJ2-2; TRBD2 matches 11 bases. Germline-derived CDR1 and CDR2 are ENHRY and SYGVKD. The CDR3 sequence is 18 residues long. V lost 5 bases, J lost 0 bases, and 8 bases stayed unmatched. CDR3 coding DNA: TGTGCCATCAGTCCGACTAGCGGGGTTTCTTCGAACACCGGGGAGCTGTTTTTT. This codes for CAISPTSGVSSNTGELFF.

This chain links TRBV2 with TRBJ1-2; D unclear. This CDR3 comprises 12 residues. V was trimmed by 3 bases and J by 3 bases, leaving 5 bases between them. Germline V gives CDR1 SNHLY, CDR2 FYNNEI. CDR3 amino acids: CASSEGDYGYTF. Written as DNA, the CDR3 is TGTGCCAGCAGTGAGGGAGACTATGGCTACACCTTC.

This clone was counted only a few times. The genes are TRBV2 and TRBJ1-2; 8 bases line up with TRBD1. V shed 6 bases, J shed 6 bases, and the junction held 3 bases outside the gene matches. Germline values: CDR1 SNHLY, CDR2 FYNNEI. This CDR3 is 12 amino acids long. The DNA of the CDR3 is TGTGCCAGCAGACCACAGGGGGATGGCTACACCTTC. This gives the protein CASRPQGDGYTF.

The chain carries TRBV2 and TRBJ2-3; unclear D gene. The CDR3 is 13 amino acids. Trimming left V 2 bases short and J 4 bases short, with 7 bases between. CDR1 and CDR2 from the germline V gene are SNHLY and FYNNEI. CDR3 bases: TGTGCCAGCAGTGAACGGTCCCCAGATACGCAGTATTTT. Amino acids: CASSERSPDTQYF.

This chain connects TRBV10-1 to TRBJ1-4; D uncertain. Germline V gene sequence: CDR1 WNHNN, CDR2 SYGVQD (reference sequence). The V and J ends lost 6 bases and 0 bases respectively, with 8 bases between them. The CDR3 spans 14 residues. The CDR3, as DNA: TGCGCCAGCAGCCAGACATCAACTAATGAAAAACTGTTTTTT. It is translated as CASSQTSTNEKLFF.

CDR3 protein: CASSRPQGAGYTF. CDR3 coding DNA: TGTGCCAGCAGCCGACCACAGGGCGCCGGCTACACCTTC. The chain carries TRBV3-1 (or the pseudogene TRBV3-2) and TRBJ1-2; D perhaps matches TRBD1 (6 bases). The CDR3 is 13 residues long. Germline loops: CDR1 LGHDT, CDR2 YNNKEL (reference sequence). V lost 4 bases and J 8 bases, leaving 14 bases between the germline ends.

The chain carries TRBV6-5 and TRBJ2-1, with D possibly matching TRBD1 (6 bases). The germline V gene has CDR1 MNHEY and CDR2 SVGAGI. CDR3 length equals 12 residues. The V end was cut by 10 bases, the J end by 7 bases, with 14 bases between. Here the CDR3 reads CATGTRVNEQFF. In DNA, the CDR3 is TGTGCCACCGGGACAAGGGTTAATGAGCAGTTCTTC.

This chain connects TRBV6-1 to TRBJ2-3, with 8 bases identical to TRBD2. The CDR3 is 17 residues long. With 1 base clipped from V and 4 bases from J, the junction kept 10 bases outside the gene matches. Germline loops: CDR1 MNHNS, CDR2 SASEGT. CDR3 sequence: CASSEEVDGGGSDTQYF. DNA for the CDR3: TGTGCCAGCAGTGAAGAAGTTGACGGGGGGGGGTCAGATACGCAGTATTTT.

This chain uses TRBV6-5 with TRBJ2-7, with TRBD2 as a possible D gene (6 bases). Germline V CDR1 and CDR2: MNHEY, SVGAGI. The germline V and J ends were trimmed by 2 bases and 0 bases, with 14 bases remaining between them. This CDR3 has 16 amino acids. The CDR3 coding sequence is TGTGCCAGCAGTTACGTTGCGGGGATTAGCTCCTACGAGCAGTACTTC. It yields the protein CASSYVAGISSYEQYF.

The chain links TRBV7-6 to TRBJ2-1; TRBD2 is a possible D gene (6 bases). Germline V gene data show CDR1 as SGHVS and CDR2 as FNYEAQ. The CDR3 extends over 15 amino acids. V lost 5 bases and J 8 bases, leaving 19 bases between the germline ends. The CDR3, as DNA: TGTGCCAGCAGCGTCCGGGACTCCCCTCGGGATGAGCAGTTCTTC. It specifies CASSVRDSPRDEQFF.

The gene calls are TRBV4-2 and TRBJ1-2, with TRBD1 as a possible D gene (6 bases). This CDR3 region has 15 residues. Trimming pared 0 bases from V and 1 base from J, leaving 9 bases between. Germline assignment: CDR1 LGHNA and CDR2 YNFKEQ. CDR3 sequence reads: CASSQETRGNYGYTF. The CDR3 coding sequence is TGTGCCAGCAGCCAAGAGACCAGGGGTAACTATGGCTACACCTTC.

V and J are TRBV6-5 and TRBJ1-2; 9 bases agree with TRBD1. The CDR3 runs 14 residues. Germline CDR1 MNHEY, CDR2 SVGAGI. Trimming at V came to 6 bases and at J to 4 bases, leaving 6 bases not matched to a gene. The CDR3: CASRETGGGYGYTF. The CDR3 DNA reads as TGTGCCAGCAGAGAGACAGGGGGAGGCTATGGCTACACCTTC.

This chain connects TRBV5-6 to TRBJ2-7; 8 bases are a match to TRBD1. CDR1 and CDR2 from the germline V gene are SGHDT and YYEEEE. V lost 3 bases to trimming and J lost 5 bases; unmatched junction nucleotides: 10. This CDR3 is 15 amino acids long. CDR3 region: CASSWGRNRGDEQYF. For the CDR3, the DNA is TGTGCCAGCAGCTGGGGCCGAAACAGGGGGGACGAGCAGTACTTC.

The chain links TRBV6-4 to TRBJ2-1; D is ambiguous. The CDR3 is 15 residues long. V was trimmed by 8 bases and J by 0 bases, leaving 14 bases between them. Per the germline V gene, CDR1 is MRHNA and CDR2 is SNTAGT. CDR3 residues: CASAPQPSSYNEQFF. The CDR3 DNA sequence: TGTGCCAGCGCGCCCCAGCCTAGCTCCTACAATGAGCAGTTCTTC.

The V gene is TRBV6-6, the J gene TRBJ2-6; tentative D call: TRBD2 (6 bases). The CDR3 has 15 amino acids. V gave up 7 bases and J gave up 0 bases, with 10 bases separating them. CDR1 MNHNY and CDR2 SVGAGI come from the germline V gene (reference sequence). CDR3 loop: CASIPEGSGANVLTF. The CDR3 coding sequence is TGTGCCAGCATCCCGGAGGGCTCTGGGGCCAACGTCCTGACTTTC.

This clone was counted ten times or more. V is TRBV28 and J is TRBJ1-4; D is possibly TRBD1 (5 bases). The CDR3 extends over 15 amino acids. CDR1 MDHEN and CDR2 SYDVKM come from the germline V gene. V was pared by 8 bases and J by 7 bases, with 20 bases between. CDR3 residues: CASGGGSGRGEKLFF. DNA for the CDR3: TGTGCCAGCGGGGGGGGGTCAGGGAGAGGTGAAAAACTGTTTTTT.

J is TRBJ1-4 and V is TRBV6-5; TRBD1 matches at 7 bases. The V gene end was trimmed by 2 bases and the J gene end by 3 bases; junction bases not matched to a gene: 3. The CDR3 consists of 15 residues. Germline loops: CDR1 MNHEY, CDR2 SVGAGI. The CDR3 nucleotides are TGTGCCAGCAGTTACACAGGGGATCCTAATGAAAAACTGTTTTTT. This sequence encodes CASSYTGDPNEKLFF.

The J gene is TRBJ1-1, the V gene TRBV6-6; D not resolved. Germline CDR1 reads MNHNY; CDR2 reads SVGAGI (reference sequence). The ends were cut back, 7 bases at V and 0 bases at J, with 9 bases in the middle. The CDR3 is made up of 13 amino acids. The CDR3 protein is CASNSHLNTEAFF. CDR3 coding DNA: TGTGCCAGCAACTCTCACTTGAACACTGAAGCTTTCTTT.

The chain has TRBV7-3 and TRBJ2-1; 13 bases match TRBD2. The CDR3 length is 16 residues. The germline gives CDR1 SGHTA, CDR2 FQGTGA. The V and J ends lost 4 bases and 7 bases, in that order; junction bases with no gene match: 7. CDR3 loop: CASSSRTSGGLNEQFF. The CDR3 nucleotides are TGTGCCAGCAGCTCCCGGACTAGCGGGGGTTTAAATGAGCAGTTCTTC.

This sequence joins TRBV5-1 and TRBJ2-4; tentatively, D is TRBD2 (5 bases). The CDR3 sequence is 14 residues long. Trimming left V 4 bases short and J 0 bases short, with 8 bases between. Germline V lookup: CDR1 SGHRS, CDR2 YFSETQ. This CDR3 reads CASSAGLAKNIQYF. CDR3 DNA sequence: TGCGCCAGCAGCGCCGGACTAGCCAAAAACATTCAGTACTTC. Full variable domain (outside the CDR3, taken from reference TRBV5-1 and TRBJ2-4): KAGVTQTPRYLIKTRGQQVTLSCSPISGHRSVSWYQQTPGQGLQFLFEYFSETQRNKGNFPGRFSGRQFSNSRSEMNVSTLELGDSALYLCASSAGLAKNIQYFGAGTRLSVL.

The V gene is TRBV14, the J gene TRBJ1-4, with D maybe TRBD1 (6 bases). This CDR3 is built from 16 residues. Trimming cost V 1 base and J 8 bases, with 17 bases left between them. CDR1 SGHDN and CDR2 FVKESK come from the germline V gene. The CDR3 loop reads CASSQGLGTTGEKLFF. The DNA for the CDR3 is TGTGCCAGCAGCCAAGGGCTGGGGACAACGGGGGAAAAACTGTTTTTT.

This clone rates as medium-sized. The chain employs TRBV19 and TRBJ1-5; perhaps TRBD1 as D (5 bases). The CDR3 is made up of 14 amino acids. The germline CDR1 and CDR2 sequences are LNHDA and SQIVND (reference sequence). V was clipped by 7 bases and J by 2 bases, with 12 bases between them. The CDR3 spells CASTLQDGNQPQHF. The DNA of the CDR3 is TGTGCCAGTACTTTACAGGACGGCAATCAGCCCCAGCATTTT. The full variable domain, in which reference TRBV19 and TRBJ1-5 provide the parts outside the CDR3, is DGGITQSPKYLFRKEGQNVTLSCEQNLNHDAMYWYRQDPGQGLRLIYYSQIVNDFQKGDIAEGYSVSREKKESFPLTVTSAQKNPTAFYLCASTLQDGNQPQHFGDGTRLSIL.

This chain uses TRBV4-1 with TRBJ2-3; weak D call: TRBD2 (6 bases). The V gene lost 2 bases and the J gene lost 2 bases, with 26 bases spanning the gap. This CDR3 spans 20 amino acids. CDR1 and CDR2 (germline): MGHRA, YSYEKL. The CDR3 nucleotides are TGCGCCAGCAGCCAAAGACGGGGAGTTGCGGGGTCGAAAGACACAGATACGCAGTATTTT. Its protein is CASSQRRGVAGSKDTDTQYF.

J is TRBJ1-1 and V is TRBV5-6; D might be TRBD1 (5 bases). Looked up from germline, CDR1 is SGHDT and CDR2 is YYEEEE. The V and J ends lost 2 bases and 8 bases respectively, with 10 bases between them. The CDR3 consists of 12 residues. The CDR3 spells CASSFGGGEAFF. The DNA for the CDR3 is TGTGCCAGCAGCTTTGGGGGAGGCGAAGCTTTCTTT.

A single count supports this clone. The rearrangement uses TRBV18 and TRBJ2-5, with a possible D match to TRBD2 (5 bases). The CDR3 totals 13 residues. Germline CDR1 KGHSH, CDR2 LQKENI. The germline V and J ends were trimmed by 2 bases and 5 bases, with 9 bases remaining between them. The CDR3, as DNA: TGTGCCAGCTCACCAAATTCGGGGGAGACCCAGTACTTC. It is translated as CASSPNSGETQYF.

The chain is built from TRBV5-1 and TRBJ1-1; the D gene is possibly TRBD1 (5 bases). The germline gives CDR1 SGHRS, CDR2 YFSETQ. This CDR3 is 16 amino acids long. Trimming cost V 0 bases and J 0 bases, with 12 bases left between them. Here the CDR3 DNA reads TGCGCCAGCAGCTTGGCCCAGGGCAGGATGAACACTGAAGCTTTCTTT. Translated, it gives CASSLAQGRMNTEAFF.

This chain links TRBV10-3 with TRBJ2-2; 8 bases are shared with TRBD1. CDR1 and CDR2 from the germline V gene are ENHRY and SYGVKD. The CDR3 spans 16 residues. With 3 bases clipped from V and 6 bases from J, the junction kept 9 bases outside the gene matches. The DNA for the CDR3 is TGTGCCATCAGTGACAAGACAGGGGTAGAGGCCGGGGAGCTGTTTTTT. It codes for CAISDKTGVEAGELFF.